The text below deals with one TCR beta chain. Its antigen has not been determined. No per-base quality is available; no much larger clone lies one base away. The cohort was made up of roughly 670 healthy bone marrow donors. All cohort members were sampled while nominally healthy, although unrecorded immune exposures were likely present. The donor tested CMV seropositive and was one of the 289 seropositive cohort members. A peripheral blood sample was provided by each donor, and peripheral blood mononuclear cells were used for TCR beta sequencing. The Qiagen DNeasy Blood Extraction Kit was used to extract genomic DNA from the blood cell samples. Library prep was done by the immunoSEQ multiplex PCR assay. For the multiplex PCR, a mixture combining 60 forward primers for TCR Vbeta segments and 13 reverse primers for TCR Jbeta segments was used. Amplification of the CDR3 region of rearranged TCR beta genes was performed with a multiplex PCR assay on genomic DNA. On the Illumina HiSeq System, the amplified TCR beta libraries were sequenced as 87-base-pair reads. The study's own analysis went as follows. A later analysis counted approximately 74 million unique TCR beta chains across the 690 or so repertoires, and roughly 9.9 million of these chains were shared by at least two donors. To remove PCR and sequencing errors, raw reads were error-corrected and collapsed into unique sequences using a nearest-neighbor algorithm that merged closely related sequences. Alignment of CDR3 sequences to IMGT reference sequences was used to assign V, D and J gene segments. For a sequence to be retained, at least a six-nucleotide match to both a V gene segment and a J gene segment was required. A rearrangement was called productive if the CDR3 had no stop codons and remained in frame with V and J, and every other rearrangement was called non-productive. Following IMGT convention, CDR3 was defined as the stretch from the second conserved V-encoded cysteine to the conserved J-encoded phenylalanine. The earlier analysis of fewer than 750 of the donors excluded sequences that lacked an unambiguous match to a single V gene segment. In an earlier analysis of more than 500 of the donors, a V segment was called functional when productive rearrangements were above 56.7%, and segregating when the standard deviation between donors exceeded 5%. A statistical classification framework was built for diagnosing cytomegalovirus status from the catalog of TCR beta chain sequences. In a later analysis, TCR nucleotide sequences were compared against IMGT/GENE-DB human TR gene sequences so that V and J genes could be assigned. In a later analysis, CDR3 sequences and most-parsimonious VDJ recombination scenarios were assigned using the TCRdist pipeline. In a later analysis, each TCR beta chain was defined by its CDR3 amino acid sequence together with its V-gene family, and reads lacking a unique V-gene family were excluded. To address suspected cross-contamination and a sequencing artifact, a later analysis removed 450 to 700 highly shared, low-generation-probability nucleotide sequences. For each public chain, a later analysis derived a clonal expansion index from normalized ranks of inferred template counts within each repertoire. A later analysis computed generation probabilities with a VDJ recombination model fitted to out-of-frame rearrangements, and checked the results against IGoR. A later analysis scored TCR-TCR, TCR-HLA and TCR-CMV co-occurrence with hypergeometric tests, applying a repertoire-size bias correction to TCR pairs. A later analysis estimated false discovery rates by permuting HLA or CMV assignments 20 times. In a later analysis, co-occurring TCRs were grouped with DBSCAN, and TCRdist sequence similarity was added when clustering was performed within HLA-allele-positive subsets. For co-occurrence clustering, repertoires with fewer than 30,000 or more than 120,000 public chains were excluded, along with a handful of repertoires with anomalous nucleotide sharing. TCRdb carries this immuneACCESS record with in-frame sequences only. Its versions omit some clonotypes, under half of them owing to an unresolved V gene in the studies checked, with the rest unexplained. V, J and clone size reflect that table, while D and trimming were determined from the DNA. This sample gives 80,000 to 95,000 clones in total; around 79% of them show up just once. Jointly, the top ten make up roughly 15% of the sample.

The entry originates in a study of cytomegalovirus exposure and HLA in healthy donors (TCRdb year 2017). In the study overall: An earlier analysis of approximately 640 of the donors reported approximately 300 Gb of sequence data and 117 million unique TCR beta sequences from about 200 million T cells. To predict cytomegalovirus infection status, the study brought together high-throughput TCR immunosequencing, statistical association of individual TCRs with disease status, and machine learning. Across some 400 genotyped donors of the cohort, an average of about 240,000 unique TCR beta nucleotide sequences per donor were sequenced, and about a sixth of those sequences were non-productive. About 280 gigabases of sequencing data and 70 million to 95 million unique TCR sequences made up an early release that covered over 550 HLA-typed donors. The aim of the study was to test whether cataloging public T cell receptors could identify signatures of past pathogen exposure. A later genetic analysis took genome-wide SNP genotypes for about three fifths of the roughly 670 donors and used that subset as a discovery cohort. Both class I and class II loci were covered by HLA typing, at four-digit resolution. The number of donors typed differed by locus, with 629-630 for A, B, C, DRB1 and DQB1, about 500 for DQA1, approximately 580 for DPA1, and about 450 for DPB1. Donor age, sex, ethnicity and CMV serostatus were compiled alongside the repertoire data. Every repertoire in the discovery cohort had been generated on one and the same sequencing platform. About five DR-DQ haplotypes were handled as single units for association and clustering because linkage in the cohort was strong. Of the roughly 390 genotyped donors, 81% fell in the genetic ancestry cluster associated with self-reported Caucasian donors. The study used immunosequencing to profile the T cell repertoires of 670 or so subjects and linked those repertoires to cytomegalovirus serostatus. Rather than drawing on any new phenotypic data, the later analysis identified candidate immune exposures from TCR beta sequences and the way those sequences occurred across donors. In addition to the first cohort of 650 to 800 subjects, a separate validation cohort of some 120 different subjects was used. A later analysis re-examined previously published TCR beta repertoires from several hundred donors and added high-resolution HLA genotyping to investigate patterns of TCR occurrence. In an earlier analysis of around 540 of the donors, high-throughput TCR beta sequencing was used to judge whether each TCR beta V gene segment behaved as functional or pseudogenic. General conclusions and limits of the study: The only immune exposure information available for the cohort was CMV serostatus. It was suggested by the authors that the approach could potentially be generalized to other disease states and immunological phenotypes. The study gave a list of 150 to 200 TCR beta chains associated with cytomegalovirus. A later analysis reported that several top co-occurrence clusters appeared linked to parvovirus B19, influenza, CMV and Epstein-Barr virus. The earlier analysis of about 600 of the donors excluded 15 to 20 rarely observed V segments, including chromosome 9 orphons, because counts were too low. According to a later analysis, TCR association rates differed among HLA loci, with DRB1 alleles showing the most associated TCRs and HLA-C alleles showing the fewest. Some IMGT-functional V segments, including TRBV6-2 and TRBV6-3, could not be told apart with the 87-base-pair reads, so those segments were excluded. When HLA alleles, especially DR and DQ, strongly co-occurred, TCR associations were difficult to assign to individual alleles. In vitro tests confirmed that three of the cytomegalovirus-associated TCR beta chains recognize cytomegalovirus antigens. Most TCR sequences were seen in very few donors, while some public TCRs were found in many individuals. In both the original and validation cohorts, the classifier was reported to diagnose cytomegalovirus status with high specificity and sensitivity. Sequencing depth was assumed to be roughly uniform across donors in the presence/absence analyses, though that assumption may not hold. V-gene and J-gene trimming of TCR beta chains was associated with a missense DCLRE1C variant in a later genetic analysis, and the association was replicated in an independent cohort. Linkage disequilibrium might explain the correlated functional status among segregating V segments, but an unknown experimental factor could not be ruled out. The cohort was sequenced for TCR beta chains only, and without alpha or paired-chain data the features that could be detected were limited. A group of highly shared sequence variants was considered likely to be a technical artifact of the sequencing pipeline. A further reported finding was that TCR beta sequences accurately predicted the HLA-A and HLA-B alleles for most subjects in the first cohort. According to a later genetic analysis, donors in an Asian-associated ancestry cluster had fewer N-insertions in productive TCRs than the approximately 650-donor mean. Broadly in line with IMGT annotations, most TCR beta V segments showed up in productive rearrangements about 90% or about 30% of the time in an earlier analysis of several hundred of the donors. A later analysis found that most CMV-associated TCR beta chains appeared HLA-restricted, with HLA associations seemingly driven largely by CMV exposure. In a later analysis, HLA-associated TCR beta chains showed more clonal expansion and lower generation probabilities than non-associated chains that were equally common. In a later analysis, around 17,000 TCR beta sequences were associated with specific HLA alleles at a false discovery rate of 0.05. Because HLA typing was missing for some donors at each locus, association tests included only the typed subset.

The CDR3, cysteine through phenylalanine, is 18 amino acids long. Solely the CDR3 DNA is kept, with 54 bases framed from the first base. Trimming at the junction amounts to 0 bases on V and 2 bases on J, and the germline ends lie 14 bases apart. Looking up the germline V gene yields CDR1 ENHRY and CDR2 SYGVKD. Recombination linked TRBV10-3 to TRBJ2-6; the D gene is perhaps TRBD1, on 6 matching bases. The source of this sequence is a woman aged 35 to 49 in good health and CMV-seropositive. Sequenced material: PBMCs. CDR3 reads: CAISESSRDKPGANVLTF. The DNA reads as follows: TGTGCCATCAGTGAGTCGAGCAGGGACAAGCCTGGGGCCAACGTCCTGACTTTC.